This TCR beta chain was identified in a study of graft-versus-host responses after intestinal transplantation. Study-wide background: Recipients uniformly received anti-thymocyte globulin induction, followed by tacrolimus and steroids for three to four years. Study-level points and caveats: The recipient marrow held GvH clones, and some of them showed up first in ileum or blood. Circulating GvH clone levels at their peak were associated with HvG declines (early post-transplant). Those patients showing graft-donor T cell macrochimerism displayed high graft-versus-host to host-versus-graft clonal ratios in allografts.

Sequencing was performed with immunoSEQ multiplex PCR; in TCRdb, only in-frame clones are kept and a portion is missing. The table shows approximately 97,000 clones, with 92% occurring only once. Comments on this clone: Its antigen remains unknown.

The V end lost 0 bases, the J end lost 10 bases, and 25 bases lay between the germline ends. CDR1 and CDR2 (germline): MGHRA, YSYEKL. This CDR3 region has 18 residues. The chain recombines TRBV4-1 with TRBJ2-1; TRBD2 is a possible D gene (7 bases). This clonotype was obtained from a human donor who was the organ donor for an intestinal transplant. Specimen: unstimulated CD8+ T cells sorted from spleen or lymph node cells, collected before transplant. The CDR3 reads CASSQDTNRRGASGEQFF. The CDR3 nucleotides read TGCGCCAGCAGCCAAGATACAAATCGACGGGGGGCCTCCGGAGAGCAGTTCTTC.